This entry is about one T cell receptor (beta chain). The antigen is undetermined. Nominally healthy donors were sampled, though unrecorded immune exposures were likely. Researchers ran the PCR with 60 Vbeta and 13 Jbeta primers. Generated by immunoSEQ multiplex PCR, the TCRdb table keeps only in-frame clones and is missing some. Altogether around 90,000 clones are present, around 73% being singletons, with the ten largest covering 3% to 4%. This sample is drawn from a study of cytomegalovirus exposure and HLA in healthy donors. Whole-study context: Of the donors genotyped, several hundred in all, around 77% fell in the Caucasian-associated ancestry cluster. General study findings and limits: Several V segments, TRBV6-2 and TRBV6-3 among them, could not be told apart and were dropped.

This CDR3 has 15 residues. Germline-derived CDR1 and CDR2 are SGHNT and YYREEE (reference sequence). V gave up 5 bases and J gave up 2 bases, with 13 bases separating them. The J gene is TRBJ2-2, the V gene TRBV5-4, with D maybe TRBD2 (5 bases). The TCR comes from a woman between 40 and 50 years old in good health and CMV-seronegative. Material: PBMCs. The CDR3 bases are TGTGCCAGCAGTGAGGTAGCGCCAAACACCGGGGAGCTGTTTTTT. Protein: CASSEVAPNTGELFF. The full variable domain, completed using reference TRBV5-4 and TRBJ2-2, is ETGVTQSPTHLIKTRGQQVTLRCSSQSGHNTVSWYQQALGQGPQFIFQYYREEENGRGNFPPRFSGLQFPNYSSELNVNALELDDSALYLCASSEVAPNTGELFFGEGSRLTVL.